The rows below give T cell receptor beta chains drawn from one sample of a study of Graves' ophthalmopathy and Graves' hyperthyroidism. A single record per CDR3 protein comes from TCRdb applying MiXCR to the multiplex PCR reads. This table has around 1.1 million distinct CDR3 sequences, 35% to 45% appearing once. Input material: peripheral blood or thyroid tissue (not recorded which). These receptors all come from an adult man with Graves' hyperthyroidism. The CDR3 runs from the conserved cysteine through the conserved F or W. D genes are given only for firm matches. The listing skips clone size in some rows; elsewhere it reads once, few, many or a size class.

j_call clone_size v_call d_call cdr3_nt cdr3_aa
TRBJ1-4 . TRBV6-5 . TGTGCCAGCAGTACCGTTGAAAAACTGTTTTTT CASSTVEKLFF
TRBJ2-6 many TRBV20-1 TRBD2 TGCAGTGCTACGCCCTGGTTGATAGCGGGCTCTGGGGCCAACGTCCTGACTTTC CSATPWLIAGSGANVLTF
TRBJ1-2 . TRBV12-3/TRBV12-4 . TGTGCCAGCAGCCCCCGGGACATCCCTCTATATGGCTACACCTTC CASSPRDIPLYGYTF
TRBJ1-2 few TRBV18 TRBD1 TGTGCCAGCTCACCAGACAGGGACGGGAACTATGGCTACACCTTC CASSPDRDGNYGYTF
TRBJ1-6 many TRBV20-1 TRBD1 TGCAGTGCTACCGGACAGGGGAGAGGTTCACCCCTCCACTTT CSATGQGRGSPLHF
TRBJ2-7 . TRBV5-1 TRBD1 TGTGCCAGCAGCTTGGAGGGACAGGGGGACTACGAGCAGTACTTC CASSLEGQGDYEQYF
TRBJ2-7 many TRBV7-9 . TGTGCCAGCAGCTTAGGACCAATCTTCTCGTCACCATACGAGCAGTACTTC CASSLGPIFSSPYEQYF
TRBJ2-7 few TRBV19 TRBD1 TGTGCCAGTAGTGCGCAGGGGGTGTACTACGAGCAGTACTTC CASSAQGVYYEQYF
TRBJ2-2 . TRBV19 TRBD1 TGTGCCAGTCGCCTCACCTGGACAGGGAGTCCCGGGGAGCTGTTTTTT CASRLTWTGSPGELFF
TRBJ2-7 few TRBV2 TRBD2 TGTGCCAGCTCACCCCGGGCTAGCGGGAGCTACGAGCAGTACTTC CASSPRASGSYEQYF
TRBJ2-2 . TRBV12-3/TRBV12-4 . TGTGCCAGCAGTTTTACGGGGTTCACCGGGGAGCTGTTTTTT CASSFTGFTGELFF
TRBJ1-5 . TRBV28 . TGTGCCAGCAGCCGGGGCTGGCAGCCCCAGCATTTT CASSRGWQPQHF
TRBJ1-6 many TRBV6-5 . TGTGCCAGCAGAATCCTCAATTCACCCCTCCACTTT CASRILNSPLHF
TRBJ1-3 many TRBV15 TRBD1 TGTGCCACCAGCAGAGATAAGGGACAGGGAAACACCATATATTTT CATSRDKGQGNTIYF
TRBJ2-5 . TRBV2 . TGTGCCAGCAATGAAAGTCCTGGAGTAGGGTACTTC CASNESPGVGYF
TRBJ2-7 . TRBV20-1 TRBD2 TGCAGTGCTAGGACCCCTCGCGGGAGCTCCTACGAGCAGTACTTC CSARTPRGSSYEQYF
TRBJ1-1 many TRBV7-9 . TGTGCCAGCAGCTTAGTTCCGGGAGATAACACTGAAGCTTTCTTT CASSLVPGDNTEAFF
TRBJ1-1 . TRBV10-3 . TGTGCCATACAAGGGGACGACTCCACTGAAGCTTTCTTT CAIQGDDSTEAFF
TRBJ2-2 many TRBV15 . TGTGCCACCAGCAGAGGTGGGCAGGGGAACACCGGGGAGCTGTTTTTT CATSRGGQGNTGELFF
TRBJ1-1 many TRBV7-6 . TGTGCCAGCAGCTCGACTACAAGGGGGAAGAACACTGAAGCTTTCTTT CASSSTTRGKNTEAFF
TRBJ1-5 . TRBV10-3 TRBD1 TGTGCCATCAGTGACAGGGGGCGAAGCAATCAGCCCCAGCATTTT CAISDRGRSNQPQHF
TRBJ1-1 once TRBV12-3/TRBV12-4 . TGTGCCAGCAGTTACTCCCGGGTTCCCACTGAAGCTTTCTTT CASSYSRVPTEAFF
TRBJ2-5 . TRBV7-6 TRBD1 TGTGCCAGCAGCTTAGGGGGGACAGGGGAGGAGACCCAGTACTTC CASSLGGTGEETQYF
TRBJ2-7 many TRBV20-1 . TGCAGTGCTAGCAGTGGGACATTGTGGGAGCAGTACTTC CSASSGTLWEQYF
TRBJ1-1 many TRBV12-3/TRBV12-4 . TGTGCCAGCAGTTTAGGTTCCGGGGCGCGAACTGAAGCTTTCTTT CASSLGSGARTEAFF
TRBJ2-3 . TRBV9 . TGTGCCAGCAGCGTAGGGGGACGAGCGGGTACAGATACGCAGTATTTT CASSVGGRAGTDTQYF
TRBJ1-5 . TRBV6-5 . TGTGCCAGCAGTCCCAGGACACCGGGCTTTTTTTTAGGAAGGGATGAAAAGAATCAGCCCCAGCATTTT CASSPRTPGFFLGRDEKNQPQHF